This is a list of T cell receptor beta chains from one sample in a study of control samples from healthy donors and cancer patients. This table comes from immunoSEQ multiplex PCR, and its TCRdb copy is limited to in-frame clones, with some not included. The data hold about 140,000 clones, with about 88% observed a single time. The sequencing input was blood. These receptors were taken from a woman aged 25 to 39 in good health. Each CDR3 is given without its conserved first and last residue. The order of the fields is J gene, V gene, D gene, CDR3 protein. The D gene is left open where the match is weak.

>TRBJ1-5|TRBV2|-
ASRYRVGNQPQH
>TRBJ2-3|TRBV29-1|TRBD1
SGSRTGGSDTQY
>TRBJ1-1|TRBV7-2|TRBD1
ASSFYGTANTEAF
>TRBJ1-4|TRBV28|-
ASGQPNEKLF
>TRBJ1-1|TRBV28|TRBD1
ASRPPTGLTEAF
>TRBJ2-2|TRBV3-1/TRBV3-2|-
ASSQEEWGGELF
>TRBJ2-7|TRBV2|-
ASSSYEQY
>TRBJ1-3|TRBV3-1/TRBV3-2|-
ASSHGGNTIY
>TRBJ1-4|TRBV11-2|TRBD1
ASSWTGENEKLF
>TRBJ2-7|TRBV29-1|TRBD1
SVVFGTGSYEQY
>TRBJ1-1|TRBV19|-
ASSSGQNTEAF
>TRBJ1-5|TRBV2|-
ASTLAFTSNQPQH
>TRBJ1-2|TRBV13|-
ASSRPTGFGYT